A selection of T cell receptor beta chains follows, all from one sample in a study of cytomegalovirus exposure and HLA in healthy donors. TCRdb keeps only in-frame clones here, not all; method: immunoSEQ multiplex PCR. The repertoire has 95,000 to 100,000 clones, under 80% of them found once; the top ten carry more than 1.5%. Sequencing was carried out using PBMCs. The receptors originated from a man aged 35 to 55 in good health and CMV-seronegative. Both conserved end residues are part of each CDR3. D genes are given only for firm matches. The listing skips clone size in some rows; elsewhere it reads once, few, many or a size class.

v_gene: TRBV5-1; j_gene: TRBJ1-5; abundance: once; d_gene: .; CDR3nt: TGCGCCAGCAGCTTTAAACAGGATAGCAATCAGCCCCAGCATTTT; CDR3aa: CASSFKQDSNQPQHF
v_gene: TRBV5-5; j_gene: TRBJ2-7; abundance: .; d_gene: TRBD2; CDR3nt: TGTGCCAGCAGCTTGGGTCCCGGTGGCGGGAGATGGTCCTACGAGCAGTACTTC; CDR3aa: CASSLGPGGGRWSYEQYF
v_gene: TRBV7-3; j_gene: TRBJ2-3; abundance: .; d_gene: TRBD2; CDR3nt: TGTGCCAGCAGCTTAAGCGGACTAGCGGGGGCGGGCACAGATACGCAGTATTTT; CDR3aa: CASSLSGLAGAGTDTQYF
v_gene: TRBV9; j_gene: TRBJ2-7; abundance: .; d_gene: .; CDR3nt: TGTGCCAGCAGCGCGGCAGGGTCGGAGCAGTACTTC; CDR3aa: CASSAAGSEQYF
v_gene: TRBV9; j_gene: TRBJ2-1; abundance: once; d_gene: TRBD2; CDR3nt: TGTGCCAGCAGCGGGGCGGTTAGCGGGAGGTTTCTTAATGAGCAGTTCTTC; CDR3aa: CASSGAVSGRFLNEQFF
v_gene: TRBV4-1; j_gene: TRBJ1-4; abundance: .; d_gene: TRBD1; CDR3nt: TGCGCCAGCAGCCGAGGACAGGGGCCAACTAATGAAAAACTGTTTTTT; CDR3aa: CASSRGQGPTNEKLFF
v_gene: TRBV6-6; j_gene: TRBJ2-5; abundance: few; d_gene: .; CDR3nt: TGTGCCAGCAGTTACGTGGAGGGGGAGACCCAGTACTTC; CDR3aa: CASSYVEGETQYF
v_gene: TRBV7-8; j_gene: TRBJ1-6; abundance: few; d_gene: .; CDR3nt: TGTGCCAGCAAAATCCGTCGGGGGGCGACGTCTGATTCACCCCTCCACTTT; CDR3aa: CASKIRRGATSDSPLHF
v_gene: TRBV11-2; j_gene: TRBJ2-7; abundance: .; d_gene: TRBD1; CDR3nt: TGTGCCAGCAGCTCATATAGGGACAGCTCCTACGAGCAGTACTTC; CDR3aa: CASSSYRDSSYEQYF
v_gene: TRBV4-1; j_gene: TRBJ1-1; abundance: .; d_gene: TRBD1; CDR3nt: TGCGCCAGCAGCCAAGAGGGGACAGCGAACACTGAAGCTTTCTTT; CDR3aa: CASSQEGTANTEAFF
v_gene: TRBV7-9; j_gene: TRBJ1-2; abundance: .; d_gene: .; CDR3nt: TGCGCCTCCCTCGGGAATAACTATGGCTACACCTTC; CDR3aa: CASLGNNYGYTF
v_gene: TRBV28; j_gene: TRBJ2-1; abundance: .; d_gene: TRBD2; CDR3nt: TGTGCCAGCAGCTTTTCCGGGACTAGAAACAATGAGCAGTTCTTC; CDR3aa: CASSFSGTRNNEQFF
v_gene: TRBV14; j_gene: TRBJ2-7; abundance: once; d_gene: .; CDR3nt: TGTGCCAGCAGCCCGGGACTTCGCTTCGAGCAGTACTTC; CDR3aa: CASSPGLRFEQYF
v_gene: TRBV28; j_gene: TRBJ1-6; abundance: .; d_gene: .; CDR3nt: TGTGCCAGCAGTTTCTGGTCGGATAATTCACCCCTCCACTTT; CDR3aa: CASSFWSDNSPLHF
v_gene: TRBV21-1; j_gene: TRBJ2-1; abundance: .; d_gene: .; CDR3nt: TGTGCCAGCAACAAAAGGGATTCTCGCGGGAGGGCCTCGGACTACAATGAGCAGTTCTTC; CDR3aa: CASNKRDSRGRASDYNEQFF
v_gene: TRBV11-3; j_gene: TRBJ2-7; abundance: once; d_gene: .; CDR3nt: TGTGCCAGCAGCCGGGGGAGCGGACCAGACTACGAGCAGTACTTC; CDR3aa: CASSRGSGPDYEQYF
v_gene: TRBV30; j_gene: TRBJ2-7; abundance: .; d_gene: .; CDR3nt: TGTGCCTGGAGTGGGACACGGTATATGGGCGAGCAGTACTTC; CDR3aa: CAWSGTRYMGEQYF
v_gene: TRBV2; j_gene: TRBJ1-2; abundance: .; d_gene: .; CDR3nt: TGTGCCAGCAGCGCCTCCTACCTGATTAACTATGGCTACACCTTC; CDR3aa: CASSASYLINYGYTF
v_gene: TRBV9; j_gene: TRBJ2-1; abundance: .; d_gene: TRBD2; CDR3nt: TGTGCCAGCAGCGAACTAGGGACTAGCGGGGTATACAATGAGCAGTTCTTC; CDR3aa: CASSELGTSGVYNEQFF
v_gene: TRBV13; j_gene: TRBJ2-7; abundance: .; d_gene: .; CDR3nt: TGTGCCAGCAGCCCGCACTATGAGCAGTACTTC; CDR3aa: CASSPHYEQYF
v_gene: TRBV6-5; j_gene: TRBJ1-2; abundance: .; d_gene: .; CDR3nt: TGTGCCGTGGGGGAGGAATATTATGGCTACACCTTC; CDR3aa: CAVGEEYYGYTF
v_gene: TRBV9; j_gene: TRBJ2-1; abundance: .; d_gene: .; CDR3nt: TGTGCCAGCAGCGTAGGATCCGCCGGGTTTTTCCTTAACAATGAGCAGTTCTTC; CDR3aa: CASSVGSAGFFLNNEQFF
v_gene: TRBV7-7; j_gene: TRBJ2-7; abundance: few; d_gene: TRBD2; CDR3nt: TGTGCCAGCAGCTTGAAGGGAGGACTAGCGGGAGGAGGCTACGAGCAGTACTTC; CDR3aa: CASSLKGGLAGGGYEQYF
v_gene: TRBV10-1; j_gene: TRBJ2-7; abundance: .; d_gene: TRBD1; CDR3nt: TGCGCCAGCAGCCCCATAAGACAGGGGGCGGGGGAGCAGTACTTC; CDR3aa: CASSPIRQGAGEQYF
v_gene: TRBV4-2; j_gene: TRBJ1-3; abundance: .; d_gene: .; CDR3nt: TGTGCCAGCAGCCAAGTGGTCAGTCCGACACCGGCGCCTGGAAACACCATATATTTT; CDR3aa: CASSQVVSPTPAPGNTIYF
v_gene: TRBV4-1; j_gene: TRBJ2-3; abundance: few; d_gene: .; CDR3nt: TGCGCCAGCAGCCAAGATCAGTGGGGGGGGCTTGGCACAGATACGCAGTATTTT; CDR3aa: CASSQDQWGGLGTDTQYF
v_gene: TRBV7-8; j_gene: TRBJ1-3; abundance: .; d_gene: .; CDR3nt: TGTGCCAGCAGCCTTTATACGGTTTTCTCTGGAAACACCATATATTTT; CDR3aa: CASSLYTVFSGNTIYF
v_gene: TRBV16; j_gene: TRBJ2-7; abundance: .; d_gene: .; CDR3nt: TGTGCCAGCAGCCCCGTTAGGGGGAACAGCTACGAGCAGTACTTC; CDR3aa: CASSPVRGNSYEQYF
v_gene: TRBV5-6; j_gene: TRBJ2-1; abundance: .; d_gene: .; CDR3nt: TGTGCCAGCAGCTTGCACCGGGGGATAGTGTACAATGAGCAGTTCTTC; CDR3aa: CASSLHRGIVYNEQFF
v_gene: TRBV4-2; j_gene: TRBJ2-5; abundance: .; d_gene: TRBD2; CDR3nt: TGTGCCAGCAGCGATAGCGGGAGGGGCCTCCAAGAGACCCAGTACTTC; CDR3aa: CASSDSGRGLQETQYF
v_gene: TRBV5-8; j_gene: TRBJ1-5; abundance: .; d_gene: .; CDR3nt: TGTGCCAGTAGCTCACAGCAAAATCAGCCCCAGCATTTT; CDR3aa: CASSSQQNQPQHF
v_gene: TRBV28; j_gene: TRBJ1-2; abundance: .; d_gene: .; CDR3nt: TGTGCCAGCAGTTCCGGGGGGGACTATGGCTACACCTTC; CDR3aa: CASSSGGDYGYTF
v_gene: TRBV6-6; j_gene: TRBJ1-2; abundance: few; d_gene: TRBD1; CDR3nt: TGTGCCAGCAGTTTCCGCTCAGGGGGTTATGGCTACACCTTC; CDR3aa: CASSFRSGGYGYTF
v_gene: TRBV5-6; j_gene: TRBJ1-2; abundance: .; d_gene: .; CDR3nt: TGTGCCAGCACTATTATAAACTATGGCTACACCTTC; CDR3aa: CASTIINYGYTF
v_gene: TRBV28; j_gene: TRBJ1-4; abundance: .; d_gene: .; CDR3nt: TGTGCCAGCAGTTTGTATACAGGGATAACTAATGAAAAACTGTTTTTT; CDR3aa: CASSLYTGITNEKLFF
v_gene: TRBV18; j_gene: TRBJ1-6; abundance: .; d_gene: .; CDR3nt: TGTGCCAGCTCACCAGACCGGGAAAATTCACCCCTCCACTTT; CDR3aa: CASSPDRENSPLHF
v_gene: TRBV13; j_gene: TRBJ1-2; abundance: .; d_gene: .; CDR3nt: TGTGCCAGCAGCCAAAGCCCCAGGGCCCATGGCTACACCTTC; CDR3aa: CASSQSPRAHGYTF
v_gene: TRBV4-1; j_gene: TRBJ2-7; abundance: .; d_gene: TRBD2; CDR3nt: TGCGCCAGCAGCCAAGATCGAGCGGGACCTCGCGAGCAGTACTTC; CDR3aa: CASSQDRAGPREQYF
v_gene: TRBV7-9; j_gene: TRBJ2-1; abundance: .; d_gene: TRBD2; CDR3nt: TGTGCCAGCAGCTTCATAGCGGGCCCTAGCTCCTACAATGAGCAGTTCTTC; CDR3aa: CASSFIAGPSSYNEQFF
v_gene: TRBV7-9; j_gene: TRBJ2-3; abundance: .; d_gene: .; CDR3nt: TGTGCCAGCAGCTTATGGGTCGGGAAGGACACAGATACGCAGTATTTT; CDR3aa: CASSLWVGKDTDTQYF
v_gene: TRBV6-8; j_gene: TRBJ2-1; abundance: .; d_gene: TRBD2; CDR3nt: TGTGCCAACATTAGCGGGGGGGCCCCCCCTACATATGAGCAGTTCTTC; CDR3aa: CANISGGAPPTYEQFF
v_gene: TRBV7-9; j_gene: TRBJ2-3; abundance: .; d_gene: TRBD1; CDR3nt: TGTGCCAGCAGCTGGGGACAGGGGAGCCGGCGGACAGATACGCAGTATTTT; CDR3aa: CASSWGQGSRRTDTQYF
v_gene: TRBV29-1; j_gene: TRBJ1-2; abundance: .; d_gene: TRBD1; CDR3nt: TGCAGCGTCAGGAGACAGGGTGTATACCCCTATGGCTACACCTTC; CDR3aa: CSVRRQGVYPYGYTF
v_gene: TRBV7-2; j_gene: TRBJ2-7; abundance: .; d_gene: .; CDR3nt: TGTGCCAGCAGCCTGCAGGCCGGAACCTACGAGCAGTACTTC; CDR3aa: CASSLQAGTYEQYF
v_gene: TRBV6-1; j_gene: TRBJ1-2; abundance: .; d_gene: .; CDR3nt: TGTGCCAGCACCGCCAAGCGAGACCATGGCTACACCTTC; CDR3aa: CASTAKRDHGYTF
v_gene: TRBV7-2; j_gene: TRBJ2-3; abundance: once; d_gene: .; CDR3nt: TGTGCCAGCACCCTTACTAGCACAGATACGCAGTATTTT; CDR3aa: CASTLTSTDTQYF
v_gene: TRBV28; j_gene: TRBJ1-1; abundance: .; d_gene: TRBD1; CDR3nt: TGTGCCAGCAGTTTTACAGGGGGAATGAACACTGAAGCTTTCTTT; CDR3aa: CASSFTGGMNTEAFF
v_gene: TRBV28; j_gene: TRBJ1-6; abundance: .; d_gene: .; CDR3nt: TGTGCCAGCAGTCCCTACGACCGGAGTTCACCCCTCCACTTT; CDR3aa: CASSPYDRSSPLHF
v_gene: TRBV9; j_gene: TRBJ2-1; abundance: .; d_gene: .; CDR3nt: TGTGCCAGCAGCGTTTTGGCAGGGTCCTACAATGAGCAGTTCTTC; CDR3aa: CASSVLAGSYNEQFF
v_gene: TRBV28; j_gene: TRBJ1-2; abundance: .; d_gene: .; CDR3nt: TGTGCCAGCAACAGGGTAGGGAATGGCTACACCTTC; CDR3aa: CASNRVGNGYTF
v_gene: TRBV6-5; j_gene: TRBJ2-2; abundance: .; d_gene: TRBD1; CDR3nt: TGTGCCAGCACCTTGACAGGGGAGACCGGGGAGCTGTTTTTT; CDR3aa: CASTLTGETGELFF
v_gene: TRBV9; j_gene: TRBJ2-2; abundance: .; d_gene: TRBD2; CDR3nt: TGTGCCAGCAGCGGCCCGGGGAGGGACACCGGGGAGCTGTTTTTT; CDR3aa: CASSGPGRDTGELFF
v_gene: TRBV6-6; j_gene: TRBJ2-1; abundance: .; d_gene: .; CDR3nt: TGTGCCAGCAGTTACGTGGGGGGGGCCGGAGAGCAGTTCTTC; CDR3aa: CASSYVGGAGEQFF
v_gene: TRBV30; j_gene: TRBJ2-7; abundance: few; d_gene: .; CDR3nt: TGTGCCTGGAGTGCCGGGACTCATACCTACGAGCAGTACTTC; CDR3aa: CAWSAGTHTYEQYF
v_gene: TRBV2; j_gene: TRBJ2-5; abundance: once; d_gene: TRBD2; CDR3nt: TGTGCCAGCAGTACCGGGATAGCGGGAGGGTTCGCGACCCAGTACTTC; CDR3aa: CASSTGIAGGFATQYF
v_gene: TRBV5-1; j_gene: TRBJ2-7; abundance: .; d_gene: TRBD1; CDR3nt: TGCGCCAGGAGGACAGGCTACCTACGTGAGCAGTACTTC; CDR3aa: CARRTGYLREQYF
v_gene: TRBV4-1; j_gene: TRBJ2-7; abundance: .; d_gene: TRBD2; CDR3nt: TGCGCCAGCAGCCAAACGGCGGGGGAAACCTACGAGCAGTACTTC; CDR3aa: CASSQTAGETYEQYF